This T cell receptor (beta chain) was sequenced during a study of CD8 T cells in ankylosing spondylitis. With respect to this clonotype: Antigen specificity is unknown.

With molecular barcodes, quantitative 5'-RACE was used to make the TCR beta libraries. Via MiXCR, TCRdb re-called the 5' RACE reads, giving one row per CDR3 protein. The sample holds 350,000 to 550,000 distinct CDR3 sequences, more than 25% seen once. Germline V gives CDR1 LNHNV, CDR2 YYDKDF (reference sequence). The V and J ends lost 0 bases and 6 bases respectively, with 14 bases between them. The length of the CDR3 is 15 residues. Study-wide points: CD8+ by phenotype, disease-linked clones were relatively rare in peripheral blood. The study identified a TCR beta motif of several highly homologous variants that appeared characteristic of ankylosing spondylitis blood. Matched ankylosing spondylitis synovial fluid reportedly showed significant enrichment of disease-linked clones. Prior work had noted some motif variants in reactive arthritis blood and synovial fluid.

Sequencing input: blood, either unsorted or a sorted T cell fraction (not recorded which). V gene TRBV15 combines with J gene TRBJ1-1; D possibly corresponds to TRBD1 (5 bases). The sequence derives from a male donor with ankylosing spondylitis. In DNA form, the CDR3 reads TGTGCCACCAGCAGAGATCTTGGGGGGAGCCCTGAAGCTTTCTTT. This translates into CATSRDLGGSPEAFF. The full variable domain, completed using reference TRBV15 and TRBJ1-1, is DAMVIQNPRYQVTQFGKPVTLSCSQTLNHNVMYWYQQKSSQAPKLLFHYYDKDFNNEADTPDNFQSRRPNTSFCFLDIRSPGLGDTAMYLCATSRDLGGSPEAFFGQGTRLTVV.